Here is one TCR beta chain with its context. By flow cytometry, patients selected for sequencing had shown an expansion of CD8+CD57+ cells. The data were obtained in a study of CD8+CD57+ T cells in acquired aplastic anemia. Study-level information: Each DNA sample taken from sorted CD4+ and CD8+ cells came to about 3 ug on average.

The study profiled TCR beta VDJ and CDR3 using genomic DNA as template. TCRdb re-called the reads with MiXCR, one entry per CDR3 protein. The table records 150,000 to 200,000 distinct CDR3 sequences, less than 60% of them present only once. V was cut by 6 bases and J by 7 bases, with 19 bases left in between. This CDR3 is 15 amino acids long. Germline V gene lookup returns CDR1 LNHDA and CDR2 SQIVND (reference sequence). The rearrangement joins TRBV19 to TRBJ1-5, with no clear D. The clonotype was recovered from a human donor with aplastic anemia. The sequencing sample was made of sorted CD4+, CD8+, or CD8+CD57+ T cells (not recorded which) from PBMCs. The CDR3 sequence is CASRRSREVGQPQHF. The CDR3 DNA follows: TGTGCCAGTAGGCGGTCAAGGGAGGTGGGCCAGCCCCAGCATTTT. Full variable domain (outside the CDR3, taken from reference TRBV19 and TRBJ1-5): DGGITQSPKYLFRKEGQNVTLSCEQNLNHDAMYWYRQDPGQGLRLIYYSQIVNDFQKGDIAEGYSVSREKKESFPLTVTSAQKNPTAFYLCASRRSREVGQPQHFGDGTRLSIL.